These 8 T cell receptor beta chains originate from one sample sequenced in a study of T-cell reconstitution after alpha-beta-depleted transplantation in children (dated by TCRdb to 2015 to 2016). Reading the label with the study, this specimen's treatment or condition is: allogeneic hematopoietic cell transplantation with graft depleted of TCRalphabeta T cells and CD19 B cells. The receptor library was made with PCR. These reads were obtained on an Illumina HiSeq 2500. To normalize quantification of the TCRbeta repertoire, the TCR libraries were built with molecular barcoding that relied on unique molecular identifiers. TCRdb reprocessed the public reads (quality trimming at Q25 with fastp, clone calling with MiXCR) and kept in-frame beta chains. Each entry merges the rows of one CDR3 protein and shows their most common DNA and genes. Within this sample are hundreds of thousands of distinct CDR3 sequences, with about an eighth of them counted one time only. The ten largest account for roughly 2.3% of the sample.

The sample in question was PBMCs, mostly from graft donor cells, obtained 360 days after TCRalphabeta/CD19-depleted stem cell transplant. All receptors come from a male patient aged 5 to 17 who had a stem cell transplant for acute myeloid leukemia, so the T cells may come from the graft donor.

Only a few counts were recorded for this clonotype. V gene TRBV28 combines with J gene TRBJ2-7; 7 bases map to TRBD2. In germline, CDR1 is MDHEN, CDR2 SYDVKM. Trimming cost V 3 bases and J 2 bases; bases outside gene matches: 10. CDR3 length: 16 residues. CDR3 sequence reads: CASSLRLAEVAYEQYF. Here the CDR3 DNA reads TGTGCCAGCAGTTTGCGGCTAGCGGAAGTGGCCTACGAGCAGTACTTC.

The sample holds many counts of this clonotype. V is TRBV10-3 and J is TRBJ2-7; tentatively, D is TRBD1 (6 bases). The CDR3 is 13 residues long. Germline CDR1 and CDR2: ENHRY and SYGVKD. The germline V and J ends were trimmed by 4 bases and 5 bases, with 12 bases remaining between them. This CDR3 is CAISVGAPDEQYF. The CDR3 DNA follows: TGTGCCATCAGTGTGGGGGCCCCGGACGAGCAGTACTTC.

This clonotype was observed at least ten times. The chain uses TRBV4-3 and TRBJ2-3, with 7 bases that match TRBD2. CDR3 length equals 17 residues. With V trimmed by 0 bases and J by 2 bases, 8 bases remained unmatched. CDR1 and CDR2 (germline): LGHNA, YSLEER. CDR3 loop: CASSQDRGSGATDTQYF. For the CDR3, the DNA is TGCGCCAGCAGCCAAGATCGAGGGAGCGGGGCCACAGATACGCAGTATTTT.

CDR3 DNA: TGTGCCAGCACCTTGAGGGGGGAACTGACCAAAAACATTCAGTACTTC. This gives the protein CASTLRGELTKNIQYF. The gene calls are TRBV28 and TRBJ2-4; D may match TRBD1 or TRBD2 (6 bases each). Deletions cut 7 bases from V and 2 bases from J, with 18 bases between. Germline V gives CDR1 MDHEN, CDR2 SYDVKM. The CDR3 is 16 amino acids. The whole variable domain, filled in from reference TRBV28 and TRBJ2-4, reads DVKVTQSSRYLVKRTGEKVFLECVQDMDHENMFWYRQDPGLGLRLIYFSYDVKMKEKGDIPEGYSVSREKKERFSLILESASTNQTSMYLCASTLRGELTKNIQYFGAGTRLSVL.

The rearrangement uses TRBV7-2 and TRBJ2-7; 8 bases match TRBD1. The CDR3 consists of 15 residues. CDR1 is SGHTA and CDR2 is FQGNSA in the germline V gene. Trimming cost V 2 bases and J 2 bases; bases outside gene matches: 5. The CDR3 protein is CASSLIRDRTYEQYF. The CDR3 DNA follows: TGTGCCAGCAGCTTAATCCGGGACAGGACCTACGAGCAGTACTTC.

This chain uses TRBV7-3 with TRBJ2-3; 12 nucleotides line up with TRBD2. The junction had 7 bases not matched to a gene; V was cut back by 6 bases and J by 0 bases. The CDR3 runs to 17 residues. The germline CDR1 and CDR2 sequences are SGHTA and FQGTGA. Here the CDR3 reads CASSYLAGGPSTDTQYF. The CDR3, as DNA: TGTGCCAGCAGTTATCTAGCGGGAGGGCCTAGCACAGATACGCAGTATTTT.

This clonotype was picked up a small number of times. The chain links TRBV6-6 to TRBJ1-1; 10 positions agree with TRBD1. CDR3 length equals 11 residues. In germline, CDR1 is MNHNY, CDR2 SVGAGI (reference sequence). Losses at the gene ends were 10 bases for V and 5 bases for J; bases not matched to a gene: 1. CDR3 DNA: TGTGCCACGGGACAGGGGACTGAAGCTTTCTTT. Translating gives CATGQGTEAFF.

This clonotype was seen more than once but under ten times. The DNA of the CDR3 is TGCGCCAGCAGCCAAGGGATAGAAGGAGCGGGAGATGGCTACACCTTC. Protein product: CASSQGIEGAGDGYTF. The chain is built from TRBV4-3 and TRBJ1-2; D remains ambiguous. The germline V gene has CDR1 LGHNA and CDR2 YSLEER. CDR3 length: 16 amino acids. V was pared by 1 base and J by 6 bases, with 18 bases between.